The 7 T cell receptor beta chains below all came from one sample that was sequenced in a study of CD8+CD57+ T cells in acquired aplastic anemia. CDR3 and TCR beta VDJ profiling relied on a genomic DNA template. TCRdb processed the reads anew with MiXCR; each CDR3 protein has one entry. The data contain some 220,000 distinct CDR3 sequences, 30% to 40% of them singletons. Sequencing was performed on sorted CD4+, CD8+, or CD8+CD57+ T cells (not recorded which) from PBMCs. Receptors were obtained from a human donor in good health, serving as a control.

This clonotype was found many times. V and J are TRBV19 and TRBJ1-3, with D maybe TRBD1 (5 bases). The V end was cut by 5 bases, the J end by 0 bases, with 11 bases between. The CDR3 runs to 15 residues. Germline CDR1 is LNHDA and CDR2 is SQIVND (reference sequence). The chain's CDR3 is CASSWDFGSGNTIYF. DNA of the CDR3: TGTGCCAGTAGTTGGGACTTCGGCTCTGGAAACACCATATATTTT. Supplemented by reference TRBV19 and TRBJ1-3, the full variable domain reads DGGITQSPKYLFRKEGQNVTLSCEQNLNHDAMYWYRQDPGQGLRLIYYSQIVNDFQKGDIAEGYSVSREKKESFPLTVTSAQKNPTAFYLCASSWDFGSGNTIYFGEGSWLTVV.

The chain combines TRBV24-1 with TRBJ2-3; weak D call: TRBD1 (5 bases). Germline CDR1 is KGHDR and CDR2 is SFDVKD. This CDR3 contains 14 residues. Trimming removed 3 bases from V and 1 base from J, with 7 bases in between. CDR3 sequence (DNA): TGTGCCACCAGTGATCCGACAGGCACAGATACGCAGTATTTT. Protein product: CATSDPTGTDTQYF.

This clonotype was recorded many times. The chain joins TRBV7-9 to TRBJ1-1; TRBD1 matches 7 bases. From germline, CDR1 is SEHNR and CDR2 FQNEAQ (reference sequence). The CDR3 totals 15 residues. V gave up 6 bases and J gave up 3 bases; unmatched junction bases: 10. This CDR3 is CASRPDRVRDTEAFF. CDR3 coding DNA: TGTGCCAGCAGGCCTGACAGGGTGCGGGACACTGAAGCTTTCTTT.

The chain joins TRBV4-1 to TRBJ1-2; a possible D gene is TRBD1 (6 bases). This CDR3 has 16 residues. The V end lost 8 bases, the J end lost 0 bases, and 19 bases lay between the germline ends. Germline V gene lookup returns CDR1 MGHRA and CDR2 YSYEKL. The CDR3 loop is CASGVGQGTTNYGYTF. The CDR3 nucleotides read TGCGCCAGCGGTGTGGGGCAGGGGACCACTAACTATGGCTACACCTTC.

This clonotype was picked up a small number of times. The chain uses TRBV12-3 or TRBV12-4 and TRBJ1-1, with 9 bases aligning to TRBD1. V was clipped by 7 bases and J by 5 bases; unmatched bases: 11. The CDR3 spans 15 residues. This chain's CDR3 is CASINLRDRATEAFF. In DNA form, the CDR3 reads TGTGCCAGCATAAACCTCCGGGACAGGGCGACTGAAGCTTTCTTT.

This clonotype was recorded many times. The V and J genes are TRBV19 and TRBJ2-1; 10 nucleotides match TRBD2. Per germline, CDR1 LNHDA and CDR2 SQIVND (reference sequence). The CDR3 length is 15 residues. The trim removed 4 bases at V and 3 bases at J, leaving 3 bases unmatched. CDR3 nucleotides: TGTGCCAGTAGTAGAGTAGCGGGGGGCTACAATGAGCAGTTCTTC. Its translation is CASSRVAGGYNEQFF.

The chain uses TRBV9 and TRBJ1-1; D not certain. The germline V and J ends were trimmed by 0 bases and 4 bases, with 7 bases remaining between them. Germline CDR1 and CDR2: SGDLS and YYNGEE. This CDR3 is built from 13 residues. CDR3 sequence (DNA): TGTGCCAGCAGCGTAGAATTCCGCACTGAAGCTTTCTTT. Protein product: CASSVEFRTEAFF.